The TCR beta chain under discussion was sequenced for a study of T cells after somatic rescue of genetic block (dated by TCRdb to 2020 to 2022). As for the study more broadly: The study assessed how robust, over the long term, a T-cell system was when the system had developed through somatic rescue of a genetic block in T-cell development.

With regard to this clone: Its antigen is unknown. The sample holds no much larger clone one base away, and base qualities are not on file.

V is pruned by 5 bases and J by 7 bases, leaving 10 bases of the junction without a gene match. From a lookup of the germline V gene, CDR1 and CDR2 are SGHAT and FQNNGV. Measured from the cysteine to the phenylalanine, the CDR3 is 15 residues long. The sequence is cut down to CDR3 DNA, 45 bases in frame from base 1. Library construction relied on the immunoSEQ multiplex PCR assay. What TCRdb holds here is the immuneACCESS table cut down to in-frame rearrangements. Part of the clones is not present; checked against another copy, under half of the missing clones reflect an unresolved V gene, and the others are unexplained. This sample gives approximately 78,000 clones in total; approximately 90% of them show up just once. Of the sample, 2.5% to 3% falls within the top ten clones.

In this chain, TRBV11-2 is recombined with TRBJ1-4, with 7 bases in between that match TRBD1. The sequenced material came from peripheral blood mononuclear cells (PBMCs). This receptor was taken from a young man. The DNA sequence is given as TGTGCCAGCAGCATCTCGACAGGGAGTTTTGAAAAACTGTTTTTT. This encodes CASSISTGSFEKLFF.